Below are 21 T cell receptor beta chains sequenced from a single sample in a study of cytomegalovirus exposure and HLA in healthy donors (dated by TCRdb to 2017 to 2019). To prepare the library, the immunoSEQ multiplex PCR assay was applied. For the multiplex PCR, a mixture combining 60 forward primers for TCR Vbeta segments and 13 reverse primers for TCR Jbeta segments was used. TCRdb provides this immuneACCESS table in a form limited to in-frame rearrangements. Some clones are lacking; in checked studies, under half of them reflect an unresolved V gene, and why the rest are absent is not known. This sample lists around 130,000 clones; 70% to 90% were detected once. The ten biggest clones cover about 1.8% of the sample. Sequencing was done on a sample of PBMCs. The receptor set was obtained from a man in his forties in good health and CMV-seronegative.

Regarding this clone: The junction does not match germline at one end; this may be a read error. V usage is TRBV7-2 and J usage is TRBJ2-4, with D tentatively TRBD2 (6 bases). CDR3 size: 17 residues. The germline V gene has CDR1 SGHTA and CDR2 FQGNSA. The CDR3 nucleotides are TGTGCCAGCAGCTTAGTAGGGAGGTCTCTAGCCAAAAACAGTCAGTACTTC. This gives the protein CASSLVGRSLAKNSQYF.

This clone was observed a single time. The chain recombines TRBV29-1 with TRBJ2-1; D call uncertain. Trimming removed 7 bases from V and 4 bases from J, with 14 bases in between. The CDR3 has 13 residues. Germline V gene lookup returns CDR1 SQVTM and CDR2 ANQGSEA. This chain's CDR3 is CSGLATGYNEQFF. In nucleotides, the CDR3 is TGCAGCGGGCTGGCGACTGGGTACAATGAGCAGTTCTTC.

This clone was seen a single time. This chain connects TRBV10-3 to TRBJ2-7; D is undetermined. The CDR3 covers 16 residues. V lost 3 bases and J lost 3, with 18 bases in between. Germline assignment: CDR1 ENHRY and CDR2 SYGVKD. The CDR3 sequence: CAISDQFSRNVYEQYF. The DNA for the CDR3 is TGTGCCATCAGTGACCAGTTCTCTAGGAACGTCTACGAGCAGTACTTC.

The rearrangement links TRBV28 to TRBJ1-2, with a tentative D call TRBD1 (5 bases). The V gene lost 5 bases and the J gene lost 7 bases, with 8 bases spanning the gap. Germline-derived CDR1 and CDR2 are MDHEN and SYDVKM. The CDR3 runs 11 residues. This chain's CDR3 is CASSPGFGYTF. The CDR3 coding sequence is TGTGCCAGCAGTCCAGGGTTTGGCTACACCTTC.

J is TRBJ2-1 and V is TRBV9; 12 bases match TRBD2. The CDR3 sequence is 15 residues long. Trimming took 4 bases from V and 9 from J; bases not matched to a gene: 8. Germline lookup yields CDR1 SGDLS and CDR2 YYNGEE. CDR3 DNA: TGTGCCAGCAGCCACGGACTAGCGGGGTATCTTGAGCAGTTCTTC. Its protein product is CASSHGLAGYLEQFF.

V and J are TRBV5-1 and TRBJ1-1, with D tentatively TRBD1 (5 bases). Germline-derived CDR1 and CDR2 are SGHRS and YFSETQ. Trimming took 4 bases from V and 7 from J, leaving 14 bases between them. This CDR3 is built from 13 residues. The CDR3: CASSQGLGREAFF. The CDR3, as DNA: TGCGCCAGCAGCCAGGGATTGGGTCGTGAAGCTTTCTTT.

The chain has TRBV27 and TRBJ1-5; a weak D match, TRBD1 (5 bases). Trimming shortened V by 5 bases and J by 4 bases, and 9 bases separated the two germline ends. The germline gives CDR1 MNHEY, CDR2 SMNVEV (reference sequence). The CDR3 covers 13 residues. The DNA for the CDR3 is TGTGCCAGCAGTCGACAGAAAAATCAGCCCCAGCATTTT. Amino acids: CASSRQKNQPQHF.

This CDR3 reads CSVEGTSDYEQYF. The CDR3 DNA reads TGCAGCGTTGAAGGGACTAGCGACTACGAGCAGTACTTC. The rearrangement links TRBV29-1 to TRBJ2-5, with TRBD2 matching 9 bases. The DNA end is more similar to TRBJ2-7, so the J call may be wrong. CDR3 length equals 13 residues. From germline, CDR1 is SQVTM and CDR2 ANQGSEA.

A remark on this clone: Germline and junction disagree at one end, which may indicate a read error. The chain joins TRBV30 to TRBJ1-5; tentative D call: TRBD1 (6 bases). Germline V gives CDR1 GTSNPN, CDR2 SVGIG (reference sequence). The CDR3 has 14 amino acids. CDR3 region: CVWNRDRSNQPQHF. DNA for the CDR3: TGTGTCTGGAACAGGGACCGAAGCAATCAGCCCCAGCATTTT. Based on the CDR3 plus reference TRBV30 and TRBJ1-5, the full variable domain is SQTIHQWPATLVQPVGSPLSLECTVEGTSNPNLYWYRQAAGRGLQLLFYSVGIGQISSEVPQNLSASRPQDRQFILSSKKLLLSDSGFYLCVWNRDRSNQPQHFGDGTRLSIL.

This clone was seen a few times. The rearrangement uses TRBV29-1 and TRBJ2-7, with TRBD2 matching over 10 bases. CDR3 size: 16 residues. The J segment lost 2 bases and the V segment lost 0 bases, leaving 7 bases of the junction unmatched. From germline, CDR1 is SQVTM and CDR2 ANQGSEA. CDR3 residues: CSVEDPTSGMPYEQYF. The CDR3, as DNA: TGCAGCGTTGAAGACCCAACTAGCGGGATGCCCTACGAGCAGTACTTC.

CDR3 nucleotide sequence: TGTGCCAGCAGGCCCGGGATTCATCAGCCCCAGCATTTT. Residues: CASRPGIHQPQHF. The gene calls are TRBV6-5 and TRBJ1-5; D not resolved. The CDR3 sequence is 13 residues long. Germline-derived CDR1 and CDR2 are MNHEY and SVGAGI. V was trimmed by 6 bases and J by 5 bases, leaving 11 bases between them.

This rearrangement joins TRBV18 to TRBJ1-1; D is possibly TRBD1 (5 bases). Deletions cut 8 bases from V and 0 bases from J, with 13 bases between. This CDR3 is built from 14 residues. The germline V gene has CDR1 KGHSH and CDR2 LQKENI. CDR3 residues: CASQNQGLNTEAFF. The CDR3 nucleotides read TGTGCCAGCCAAAACCAGGGCCTGAACACTGAAGCTTTCTTT.

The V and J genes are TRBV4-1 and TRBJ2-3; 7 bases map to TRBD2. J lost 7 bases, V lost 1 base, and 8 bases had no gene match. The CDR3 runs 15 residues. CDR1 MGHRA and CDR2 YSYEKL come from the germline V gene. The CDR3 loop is CASSQATGGSYTQYF. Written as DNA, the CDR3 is TGCGCCAGCAGCCAAGCCACGGGAGGTTCATATACGCAGTATTTT.

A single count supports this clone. The DNA of the CDR3 is TGCAGCGTTGACAGTGGTTCGAACACCGGGGAGCTGTTTTTT. It translates to CSVDSGSNTGELFF. The chain has TRBV29-1 and TRBJ2-2; D gene unclear. The germline V and J ends were trimmed by 3 bases and 0 bases, with 8 bases remaining between them. Germline-derived CDR1 and CDR2 are SQVTM and ANQGSEA. CDR3 length: 14 residues.

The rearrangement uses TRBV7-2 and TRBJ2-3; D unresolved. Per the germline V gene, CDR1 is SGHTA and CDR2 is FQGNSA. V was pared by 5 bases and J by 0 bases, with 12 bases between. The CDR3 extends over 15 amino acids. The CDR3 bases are TGTGCCAGCAGCAGACGAGTGACTAGCACAGATACGCAGTATTTT. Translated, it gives CASSRRVTSTDTQYF. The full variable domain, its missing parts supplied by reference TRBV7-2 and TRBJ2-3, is GAGVSQSPSNKVTEKGKDVELRCDPISGHTALYWYRQSLGQGLEFLIYFQGNSAPDKSGLPSDRFSAERTGGSVSTLTIQRTQQEDSAVYLCASSRRVTSTDTQYFGPGTRLTVL.

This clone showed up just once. CDR3 sequence (DNA): TGTGCCAGCAGTTTACGGGACAGGGGGCCCACTGAAGCTTTCTTT. Translated, it gives CASSLRDRGPTEAFF. The chain combines TRBV27 with TRBJ1-1, with 12 bases fitting TRBD1. CDR1 is MNHEY and CDR2 is SMNVEV in the germline V gene (reference sequence). CDR3 length equals 15 residues. The trim removed 2 bases at V and 4 bases at J, leaving 2 bases unmatched.

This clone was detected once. The CDR3 reads CASSRDRGGYGYTF. The CDR3 region has the DNA TGCGCCAGCAGCCGGGACAGGGGTGGCTATGGCTACACCTTC. The chain employs TRBV5-1 and TRBJ1-2; TRBD1 matches 10 bases. Germline V lookup: CDR1 SGHRS, CDR2 YFSETQ. The CDR3 has 14 amino acids. V trimming: 4 bases; J trimming: 4 bases; junction bases outside the gene matches: 4.

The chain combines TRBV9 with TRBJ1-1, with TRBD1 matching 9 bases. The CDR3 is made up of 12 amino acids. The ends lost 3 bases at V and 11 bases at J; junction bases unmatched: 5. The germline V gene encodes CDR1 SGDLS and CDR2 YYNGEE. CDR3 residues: CASSANRGQAFF. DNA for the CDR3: TGTGCCAGCAGCGCGAACAGGGGGCAGGCTTTCTTT.

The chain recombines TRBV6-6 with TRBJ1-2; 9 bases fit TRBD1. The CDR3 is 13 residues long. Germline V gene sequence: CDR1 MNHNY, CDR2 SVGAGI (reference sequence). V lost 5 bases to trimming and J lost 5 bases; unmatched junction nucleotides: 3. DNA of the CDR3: TGTGCCAGCAGTAAACAGGGGGCTTATGGCTACACCTTC. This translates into CASSKQGAYGYTF.

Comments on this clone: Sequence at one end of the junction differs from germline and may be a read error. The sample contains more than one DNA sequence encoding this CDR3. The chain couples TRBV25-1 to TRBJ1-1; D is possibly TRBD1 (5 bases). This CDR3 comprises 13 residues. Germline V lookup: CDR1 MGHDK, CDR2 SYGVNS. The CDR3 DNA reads TGTGCCAGCAGCAGACAGAGTGACACTGAGGCTTTCTTT. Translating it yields CASSRQSDTEAFF.

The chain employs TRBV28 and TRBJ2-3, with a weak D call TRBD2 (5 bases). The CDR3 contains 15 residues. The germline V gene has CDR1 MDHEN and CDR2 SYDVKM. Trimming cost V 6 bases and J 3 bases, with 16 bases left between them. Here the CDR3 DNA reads TGTGCCAGCAGCCACGAGATTCGGGGAACAGATACGCAGTATTTT. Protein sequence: CASSHEIRGTDTQYF.